The rows below give T cell receptor beta chains drawn from one sample of a study of T cell repertoires in cytomegalovirus infection. TCRdb analysed the reads with MiXCR anew, one entry per CDR3 protein. The sample lists approximately 500,000 distinct CDR3 sequences, about 25% occurring once. The sequencing input was PBMCs. The source of these receptors is a human donor in good health (CMV status not recorded). Some clones in this sample may be carry-over from other donors' samples. Each CDR3 is given with its conserved first and last residue. D genes are given only for firm matches. Rows may omit the clone size; those that give it use once, few, many or a size class.

TRBD2 | - | TRBJ2-1 | TRBV6-2/TRBV6-3 | CASSYRGSNEQFF | TGTGCCAGCAGTTACCGCGGGAGCAATGAGCAGTTCTTC
TRBD1 | - | TRBJ1-2 | TRBV7-9 | CASSFAQGAVAEGYTF | TGTGCCAGCAGCTTCGCGCAGGGGGCAGTTGCAGAGGGCTACACCTTC
- | many | TRBJ2-3 | TRBV7-2 | CASRHRDWGPTQYF | TGTGCCAGCAGGCATCGGGACTGGGGCCCTACGCAGTATTTT
- | - | TRBJ1-5 | TRBV19 | CASTMGQYSNQPQHF | TGTGCCAGTACCATGGGACAATATAGCAATCAGCCCCAGCATTTT
- | - | TRBJ1-4 | TRBV20-1 | CSARWGTNEKLFF | TGCAGTGCTAGGTGGGGGACTAATGAAAAACTGTTTTTT
TRBD1 | few | TRBJ2-2 | TRBV4-1 | CASSPWTGGILTGELFF | TGCGCCAGCAGCCCCTGGACAGGGGGCATACTCACCGGGGAGCTGTTTTTT
TRBD1 | few | TRBJ1-5 | TRBV7-2 | CASSLGARGRFSQPQHF | TGTGCCAGCAGCTTAGGCGCCAGGGGGCGTTTTAGTCAGCCCCAGCATTTT
- | - | TRBJ2-1 | TRBV6-5 | CARDEQFF | TGTGCCCGCGATGAGCAGTTCTTC
TRBD1 | - | TRBJ1-1 | TRBV12-3/TRBV12-4 | CASNVRRDSEAFF | TGTGCCAGCAATGTCCGGCGGGACAGTGAAGCTTTCTTT
- | - | TRBJ2-1 | TRBV6-2/TRBV6-3 | CASSPPEAYDNEQFF | TGTGCCAGCTCCCCTCCTGAGGCTTATGACAATGAGCAGTTCTTC
TRBD2 | few | TRBJ2-1 | TRBV4-3 | CASSLRLAGTGDEQFF | TGCGCCAGCAGCTTACGACTAGCGGGAACGGGCGATGAGCAGTTCTTC
TRBD2 | few | TRBJ2-1 | TRBV19 | CASQTSGTYNEQFF | TGTGCCAGCCAGACTAGCGGTACCTACAATGAGCAGTTCTTC
- | few | TRBJ2-3 | TRBV2 | CASRRLVGSDTQYF | TGTGCCAGCAGACGACTAGTAGGATCAGATACGCAGTATTTT
TRBD2 | few | TRBJ2-1 | TRBV6-1 | CASRRTGTSGPSSYNEQFF | TGTGCCAGCAGACGAACCGGGACTAGCGGGCCAAGCTCCTACAATGAGCAGTTCTTC
TRBD2 | once | TRBJ2-1 | TRBV10-3 | CAISEPNRRTRSYNEQFF | TGTGCCATCAGTGAGCCAAATAGGCGGACTAGGTCCTACAATGAGCAGTTCTTC
TRBD2 | - | TRBJ2-3 | TRBV6-2/TRBV6-3 | CASRAGTSRATDTQYF | TGTGCCAGCAGGGCCGGGACTAGTAGAGCCACAGATACGCAGTATTTT
TRBD1 | - | TRBJ1-1 | TRBV10-3 | CAIRATGGDAEAFF | TGTGCCATCAGGGCTACAGGGGGAGACGCTGAAGCTTTCTTT
TRBD2 | few | TRBJ2-1 | TRBV4-1 | CASSQVVLAGGYNEQFF | TGCGCCAGCAGCCAAGTTGTATTAGCGGGGGGTTACAATGAGCAGTTCTTC
TRBD1 | few | TRBJ2-3 | TRBV28 | CASTATGGPDTQYF | TGTGCCAGCACGGCGACAGGGGGGCCAGATACGCAGTATTTT
TRBD1 | - | TRBJ1-6 | TRBV7-8 | CASSFQGVDNSPLHF | TGTGCCAGCAGCTTTCAGGGGGTCGATAATTCACCCCTCCACTTT
TRBD1 | - | TRBJ1-2 | TRBV27 | CASSYKGTGVNYGYTF | TGTGCCAGCAGTTATAAAGGGACAGGGGTTAACTATGGCTACACCTTC
- | many | TRBJ2-3 | TRBV7-2 | CASSSEGRLGDTQYF | TGTGCCAGCAGCTCCGAGGGGCGCCTTGGAGATACGCAGTATTTT
- | few | TRBJ1-5 | TRBV7-9 | CASSLGSGEEDQPQHF | TGTGCCAGCAGCTTAGGTTCAGGGGAGGAAGATCAGCCCCAGCATTTT
- | few | TRBJ1-3 | TRBV6-1 | CASSEVWSTIYF | TGTGCCAGCAGTGAAGTTTGGTCGACCATATATTTT
- | - | TRBJ1-2 | TRBV12-3/TRBV12-4 | CASSFTPGHSYGYTF | TGTGCCAGCAGTTTTACGCCGGGACACTCCTATGGCTACACCTTC
TRBD2 | - | TRBJ2-2 | TRBV29-1 | CSLRLAGGTGELFF | TGCAGCCTCCGACTAGCGGGAGGGACCGGGGAGCTGTTTTTT
TRBD1 | - | TRBJ1-2 | TRBV6-2/TRBV6-3 | CASGGQNYGYTF | TGTGCCAGCGGGGGACAGAACTATGGCTACACCTTC
- | few | TRBJ2-1 | TRBV12-3/TRBV12-4 | CASTPEGEQFF | TGTGCCAGCACTCCTGAGGGTGAGCAGTTCTTC
- | few | TRBJ2-1 | TRBV19 | CASSISPPNEQFF | TGTGCCAGTAGTATATCCCCGCCGAATGAGCAGTTCTTC
- | - | TRBJ2-5 | TRBV4-3 | CASSQDGADQETQYF | TGCGCCAGCAGCCAAGATGGGGCAGACCAGGAGACCCAGTACTTC